This T cell receptor (beta chain) was captured by sequencing in a study of shared clonotypes between healthy human individuals. On the study more broadly: Donors were a couple of women and a few men aged 18 to 49.

Study results and limitations: Only blood was sampled, and tissue TCR repertoires likely differ from blood ones.

As regards this clone: Antigen: not known.

The table came from immunoSEQ multiplex PCR; TCRdb's copy has only in-frame clones and leaves some out. The sample includes approximately 99,000 clones, roughly 70% seen only once; the top ten take approximately 25%. CDR3 length equals 14 residues. From germline, CDR1 is SGHRS and CDR2 YFSETQ. With V trimmed by 3 bases and J by 4 bases, 5 bases remained unmatched. This sequence originates from a woman in her 30s in good health. Input material: memory CD8+ T cells sorted from blood. Subset described: CD45RO+ cells pooled with CCR7-negative TemRA cells. The chain employs TRBV5-1 and TRBJ2-7; 9 bases match TRBD1. DNA of the CDR3: TGCGCCAGCAGCTCAGACAGGGGGATTTACGAGCAGTACTTC. It translates to CASSSDRGIYEQYF.